Listed below are T cell receptor beta chains from one sample, sequenced in a study of T cell responses to AZD1222 COVID-19 vaccine. TCRdb's copy holds only in-frame clones and misses some; the assay was immunoSEQ multiplex PCR. The profile shows 90,000 to 150,000 clones, approximately 90% of them singletons. This sample comprised peripheral blood, obtained on day 0 of AZD1222 vaccination. The receptor source for this set is an adult in good health. Each CDR3 is given with its conserved first and last residue. A D gene is named only where the DNA matches it firmly. Size tells how often a clone was seen (once, few, many) or the class of an expanded clone, and some rows leave it out.

-,TRBV29-1,TRBD2,TRBJ2-3,TGCAGCGTTGACCGTTTTGGGGGGTCTTCAGCGGGGGGCACAGATACGCAGTATTTT,CSVDRFGGSSAGGTDTQYF
once,TRBV28,-,TRBJ2-3,TGTGCCAGCAGTTTTGAAGCAGATACGCAGTATTTT,CASSFEADTQYF
-,TRBV30,-,TRBJ1-2,TGTGCCTACACTACGGGCTATGGCTACACCTTC,CAYTTGYGYTF
-,TRBV19,-,TRBJ1-4,TGTGCCAGTAGTAGGAGCCCTGGGTTAACTAATGAAAAACTGTTTTTT,CASSRSPGLTNEKLFF
-,TRBV5-1,-,TRBJ1-1,TGCGCCAGCAGCTTGGGAATGGCCCCGAACACTGAAGCTTTCTTT,CASSLGMAPNTEAFF
-,TRBV5-5,-,TRBJ2-6,TGTGCCAGCAGCTTTCGGGGATCTGGGGCCAACGTCCTGACTTTC,CASSFRGSGANVLTF
once,TRBV6-5,TRBD1,TRBJ2-7,TGTGCCAGCACCGTGGACAGGGTATCGACACAGTACTTC,CASTVDRVSTQYF
-,TRBV5-6,-,TRBJ1-5,TGTGCCAGCAGCTTGGTGGGGGGGGCGAGCAATCAGCCCCAGCATTTT,CASSLVGGASNQPQHF
-,TRBV5-1,TRBD1,TRBJ1-1,TGCGCCAGCAGCTACCGGGACAGGGGGCCCCCCACTGAAGCTTTCTTT,CASSYRDRGPPTEAFF
-,TRBV7-6,-,TRBJ2-2,TGTGCCAGCAGCTTACGAATGAACACCGGGGAGCTGTTTTTT,CASSLRMNTGELFF
once,TRBV12-3/TRBV12-4,TRBD1,TRBJ2-7,TGTGCCAGCAGGCCGACAGGGTTGGACGAGCAGTACTTC,CASRPTGLDEQYF
many,TRBV7-2,-,TRBJ2-5,TGTGCCAGCAGCTTATCACCACAGGAGACCCAGTACTTC,CASSLSPQETQYF
-,TRBV6-5,-,TRBJ1-4,TGTGCCAGCAGTTTCGCCAGGCTCAATGAAAAACTGTTTTTT,CASSFARLNEKLFF
-,TRBV19,-,TRBJ2-2,TGTGCCAGTAGTCGAATCAGGGTGGGGGTCACCGGGGAGCTGTTTTTT,CASSRIRVGVTGELFF
-,TRBV4-2,TRBD1,TRBJ1-5,TGTGCCAGCAGCCAAGGGTTGTTTGGGTTACAGGGGGATCAGCCCCAGCATTTT,CASSQGLFGLQGDQPQHF
-,TRBV5-4,-,TRBJ2-1,TGTGCCAGCAGCTTGGCCGAACAGGAGCAGTTCTTC,CASSLAEQEQFF
-,TRBV7-9,-,TRBJ2-3,TGTGCCAGCAGCTTATCTGACGGGTCTAATACGCAGTATTTT,CASSLSDGSNTQYF
-,TRBV13,-,TRBJ2-1,TGTGCCAGCAGCTTAGGCCTAATTATTGGGACCGAGGGGGATGAGCAGTTCTTC,CASSLGLIIGTEGDEQFF
-,TRBV7-6,-,TRBJ2-7,TGTGCCAGCAGCCCGACGTGGGGAGGTTCAGGCTCCTACGAGCAGTACTTC,CASSPTWGGSGSYEQYF
-,TRBV2,-,TRBJ1-1,TGTGCCACCTATGGGAGGAGAAACACTGAAGCTTTCTTT,CATYGRRNTEAFF
-,TRBV9,-,TRBJ2-3,TGTGCCAGCAGCGTAACAGCTAGCACAGATACGCAGTATTTT,CASSVTASTDTQYF
-,TRBV27,TRBD1,TRBJ2-2,TGTGCCAGCACGGCCTTGGGACAGGGAGTCACCGGGGAGCTGTTTTTT,CASTALGQGVTGELFF